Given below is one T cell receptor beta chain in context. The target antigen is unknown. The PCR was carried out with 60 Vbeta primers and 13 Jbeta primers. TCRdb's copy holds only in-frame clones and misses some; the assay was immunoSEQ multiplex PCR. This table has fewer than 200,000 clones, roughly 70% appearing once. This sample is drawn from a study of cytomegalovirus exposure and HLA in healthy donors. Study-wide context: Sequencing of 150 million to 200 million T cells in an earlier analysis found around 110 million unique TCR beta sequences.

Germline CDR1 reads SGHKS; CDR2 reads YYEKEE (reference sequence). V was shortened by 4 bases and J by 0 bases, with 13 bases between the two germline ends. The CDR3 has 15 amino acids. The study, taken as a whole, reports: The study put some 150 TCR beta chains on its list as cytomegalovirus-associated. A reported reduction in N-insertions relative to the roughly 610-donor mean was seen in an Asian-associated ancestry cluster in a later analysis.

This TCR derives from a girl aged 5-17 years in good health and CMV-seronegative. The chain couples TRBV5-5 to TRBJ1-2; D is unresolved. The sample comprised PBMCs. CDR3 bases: TGTGCCAGCAGCCTAGAGCCTAGCGCTAACTATGGCTACACCTTC. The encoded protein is CASSLEPSANYGYTF.